This TCR beta chain came from a study of T cell changes during pregnancy in multiple sclerosis. The repertoire was sequenced with immunoSEQ multiplex PCR; TCRdb's copy has only in-frame clones and lacks some. Here the sample spans approximately 130,000 clones, 90% to 95% being singletons. CDR3 length: 12 amino acids. V was pared by 1 base and J by 9 bases, with 3 bases of the junction left unmatched. CDR1 LGHNT and CDR2 FRNRAP come from the germline V gene. This TCR derives from a female donor with multiple sclerosis, enrolled in a pregnancy study. This chain joins TRBV12-5 and TRBJ2-7; 7 positions agree with TRBD1. The material was peripheral blood, obtained before pregnancy. The CDR3 DNA follows: TGTGCTAGTGGTTTGGAGGGGGCCGCGCAGTACTTC. It codes for CASGLEGAAQYF. Full variable domain (missing parts from reference TRBV12-5 and TRBJ2-7): DARVTQTPRHKVTEMGQEVTMRCQPILGHNTVFWYRQTMMQGLELLAYFRNRAPLDDSGMPKDRFSAEMPDATLATLKIQPSEPRDSAVYFCASGLEGAAQYFGPGTRLTVT.